The next 28 T cell receptor beta chains were all read from a single sample in a study of blood T cell repertoires in COVID-19 (dated by TCRdb to about 2020). The library relied on the immunoSEQ multiplex PCR assay. TCRdb re-hosts the immuneACCESS table, in-frame sequences only. Its copies lack some clones; in the studies checked, an unresolved V gene accounts for under half of them, and the cause for the rest is not known. In all, the sample holds more than 200,000 clones, and around 90% of those were seen once. Around 3.6% of the sample is taken by the ten largest. Input material: PBMCs or T cells enriched from blood (not recorded which). The receptors were gathered from a young woman who had been exposed to COVID-19.

The gene calls are TRBV14 and TRBJ2-1; 13 bases align to TRBD2. The CDR3 runs 17 residues. Germline V gives CDR1 SGHDN, CDR2 FVKESK. With V trimmed by 1 base and J by 10 bases, 10 bases remained unmatched. CDR3 sequence: CASSQGPGLAGEKEQFF. CDR3 nucleotides: TGTGCCAGCAGCCAAGGTCCAGGACTAGCGGGAGAGAAGGAGCAGTTCTTC.

The chain is built from TRBV2 and TRBJ2-1, with D tentatively TRBD2 (6 bases). There are 13 residues in the CDR3. Germline V lookup: CDR1 SNHLY, CDR2 FYNNEI. The CDR3 DNA is TGTGCTAGCTCGGGGGTCAGTTACAATGAGCAGTTCTTC. This codes for CASSGVSYNEQFF.

V is TRBV19 and J is TRBJ1-5, with a tentative D call TRBD1 (5 bases). The CDR3 spans 16 residues. V was shortened by 4 bases and J by 3 bases, with 16 bases between the two germline ends. The germline V gene encodes CDR1 LNHDA and CDR2 SQIVND (reference sequence). For the CDR3, the DNA is TGTGCCAGTAGTACCGATCGGACATTCCTCAATCAGCCCCAGCATTTT. This gives the protein CASSTDRTFLNQPQHF.

This clone was seen only a few times. This chain connects TRBV7-2 to TRBJ2-1; perhaps TRBD1 as D (5 bases). CDR3 size: 13 residues. Trimming removed 4 bases from V and 6 bases from J, with 10 bases in between. Germline V CDR1 and CDR2: SGHTA, FQGNSA. The CDR3 sequence is CASSYARGNEQFF. The CDR3 DNA reads TGTGCCAGCAGCTACGCTAGGGGCAATGAGCAGTTCTTC. The full variable domain, rest sourced from reference TRBV7-2 and TRBJ2-1, is GAGVSQSPSNKVTEKGKDVELRCDPISGHTALYWYRQSLGQGLEFLIYFQGNSAPDKSGLPSDRFSAERTGGSVSTLTIQRTQQEDSAVYLCASSYARGNEQFFGPGTRLTVL.

The chain couples TRBV14 to TRBJ2-3; D is perhaps TRBD2 (6 bases). V was pared by 1 base and J by 4 bases, with 12 bases between. The CDR3 covers 15 residues. In germline, CDR1 is SGHDN, CDR2 FVKESK. CDR3 sequence reads: CASSQGGIAADTQYF. The CDR3, as DNA: TGTGCCAGCAGCCAAGGTGGAATAGCGGCAGATACGCAGTATTTT.

The chain uses TRBV29-1 and TRBJ1-1; TRBD1 agrees at 9 bases. The CDR3 extends over 13 amino acids. Germline CDR1 SQVTM, CDR2 ANQGSEA. Trimming removed 8 bases from V and 0 bases from J; junction bases left unmatched: 4. Written as DNA, the CDR3 is TGCAGCATTCGGACAGGGGTGAACACTGAAGCTTTCTTT. Encoded protein: CSIRTGVNTEAFF.

J is TRBJ2-3 and V is TRBV7-9; TRBD2 matches at 11 bases. Trimming at V came to 5 bases and at J to 2 bases, leaving 6 bases not matched to a gene. The CDR3 runs to 16 residues. From germline, CDR1 is SEHNR and CDR2 FQNEAQ (reference sequence). The DNA of the CDR3 is TGTGCCAGCAGCGACGGGACTAGCGGTTACACAGATACGCAGTATTTT. It translates to CASSDGTSGYTDTQYF.

This sequence joins TRBV5-4 and TRBJ2-5; maybe TRBD1 (5 bases). The CDR3 is made up of 15 amino acids. Germline lookup yields CDR1 SGHNT and CDR2 YYREEE (reference sequence). Trimming took 3 bases from V and 1 from J, leaving 13 bases between them. The CDR3 spells CASSSKQEFQETQYF. The CDR3 DNA sequence: TGTGCCAGCAGCTCCAAACAGGAGTTCCAAGAGACCCAGTACTTC. Variable domain in full (rest from reference TRBV5-4 and TRBJ2-5): ETGVTQSPTHLIKTRGQQVTLRCSSQSGHNTVSWYQQALGQGPQFIFQYYREEENGRGNFPPRFSGLQFPNYSSELNVNALELDDSALYLCASSSKQEFQETQYFGPGTRLLVL.

This chain connects TRBV28 to TRBJ2-7, with D possibly TRBD2 on 5 matching bases. This CDR3 is built from 13 residues. Per germline, CDR1 MDHEN and CDR2 SYDVKM. Trimming took off 6 bases at V and 2 bases at J, with 11 bases between the two ends. CDR3 residues: CASRRVATYEQYF. CDR3 coding DNA: TGTGCCAGCAGGAGGGTCGCTACCTACGAGCAGTACTTC. Using reference TRBV28 and TRBJ2-7 for the parts outside the CDR3, the full variable domain is DVKVTQSSRYLVKRTGEKVFLECVQDMDHENMFWYRQDPGLGLRLIYFSYDVKMKEKGDIPEGYSVSREKKERFSLILESASTNQTSMYLCASRRVATYEQYFGPGTRLTVT.

The chain joins TRBV11-1 to TRBJ1-4, with 10 bases identical to TRBD1. Trimming cost V 5 bases and J 8 bases; bases outside gene matches: 5. The CDR3 has 14 residues. Germline V gene data show CDR1 as SGHAT and CDR2 as FQDESV (reference sequence). CDR3 in amino acids: CASSRGTGAEKLFF. As DNA, the CDR3 is TGTGCCAGCAGCCGGGGGACAGGGGCCGAAAAACTGTTTTTT.

V usage is TRBV23-1 and J usage is TRBJ2-1; 12 bases map to TRBD2. TRBV23-1 is identified as an open reading frame with a role that is uncertain. Germline trimming cut 0 bases from V and 7 bases from J; bases unmatched to any gene: 10. The CDR3 is made up of 18 amino acids. Here the CDR3 DNA reads TGCGCCAGCAGTCAATCTTCACTAGCGGGAGGAGGAAGGAATGAGCAGTTCTTC. Translating gives CASSQSSLAGGGRNEQFF.

The rearrangement links TRBV28 to TRBJ1-3; 7 bases agree with TRBD1. This CDR3 spans 16 amino acids. The V and J ends lost 3 bases and 0 bases, in that order; junction bases with no gene match: 5. CDR1 MDHEN and CDR2 SYDVKM come from the germline V gene. DNA of the CDR3: TGTGCCAGCAGTTTGGACAGGACCTTCTCTGGAAACACCATATATTTT. It encodes CASSLDRTFSGNTIYF.

CDR3 sequence: CASSLDGRAHNEQFF. DNA for the CDR3: TGCGCCAGCAGCTTGGACGGGAGGGCCCATAATGAGCAGTTCTTC. The chain uses TRBV5-1 and TRBJ2-1, with 8 nucleotides matching TRBD2. Trimming cost V 0 bases and J 7 bases; bases outside gene matches: 6. Germline V CDR1 and CDR2: SGHRS, YFSETQ. The CDR3 covers 15 residues.

The chain employs TRBV19 and TRBJ2-1; maybe TRBD2 (6 bases). The germline V gene has CDR1 LNHDA and CDR2 SQIVND (reference sequence). The CDR3 is 14 amino acids. Trimming took off 3 bases at V and 8 bases at J, with 14 bases between the two ends. CDR3 loop: CASSILEGRDEQFF. Written as DNA, the CDR3 is TGTGCCAGTAGTATTCTGGAGGGAAGGGATGAGCAGTTCTTC.

CDR3 loop: CASSLRDRGKAFF. The CDR3 DNA is TGTGCCAGCAGCCTAAGGGACAGGGGGAAGGCTTTCTTT. This chain connects TRBV7-3 to TRBJ1-1; 11 nucleotides line up with TRBD1. J lost 11 bases, V lost 5 bases, and 7 bases had no gene match. Germline V CDR1 and CDR2: SGHTA, FQGTGA. This CDR3 comprises 13 residues. Supplemented by reference TRBV7-3 and TRBJ1-1, the full variable domain reads GAGVSQTPSNKVTEKGKYVELRCDPISGHTALYWYRQSLGQGPEFLIYFQGTGAADDSGLPNDRFFAVRPEGSVSTLKIQRTERGDSAVYLCASSLRDRGKAFFGQGTRLTVV.

The chain links TRBV11-2 to TRBJ2-7, with TRBD2 matching 7 bases. Unmatched junction bases numbered 13, after V lost 3 bases and J lost 5 bases. The CDR3 spans 16 residues. CDR1 is SGHAT and CDR2 is FQNNGV in the germline V gene. The CDR3 protein is CASSFYGAGEWNEQYF. Written as DNA, the CDR3 is TGTGCCAGCAGCTTTTATGGTGCGGGAGAATGGAACGAGCAGTACTTC.

This chain connects TRBV3-1 (or the pseudogene TRBV3-2) to TRBJ2-7; D might be TRBD1 (8 bases). This CDR3 is 15 amino acids long. Trimming pared 2 bases from V and 2 bases from J, leaving 13 bases between. In germline, CDR1 is LGHDT, CDR2 YNNKEL (reference sequence). DNA of the CDR3: TGTGCCAGCAGCCAAAACAGGGGGGGGACCTACGAGCAGTACTTC. Translation: CASSQNRGGTYEQYF.

This chain connects TRBV11-2 to TRBJ1-2, with D possibly being TRBD1 (5 bases). Germline assignment: CDR1 SGHAT and CDR2 FQNNGV. CDR3 length: 15 amino acids. V was cut by 7 bases and J by 7 bases, with 22 bases left in between. The CDR3 is CASKSSFRGSGGYTF. The CDR3 bases are TGTGCCAGCAAATCTTCCTTCCGGGGGAGTGGTGGCTACACCTTC.

V is TRBV5-4 and J is TRBJ2-5; TRBD2 agrees at 15 bases. Trimming at V came to 3 bases and at J to 4 bases, leaving 1 base not matched to a gene. Germline V CDR1 and CDR2: SGHNT, YYREEE (reference sequence). The CDR3 loop spans 15 amino acids. The CDR3 coding sequence is TGTGCCAGCAGCTCGGGACTAGCGGGAGGAGAGACCCAGTACTTC. It yields the protein CASSSGLAGGETQYF.

This clone turned up a few times. The chain has TRBV13 and TRBJ1-2; D perhaps matches TRBD1 (5 bases). This CDR3 contains 15 residues. Germline V gene lookup returns CDR1 PRHDT and CDR2 FYEKMQ (reference sequence). V was cut by 2 bases and J by 5 bases, with 15 bases left in between. The CDR3, as DNA: TGTGCCAGCAGCTTAACGGGGGGAGGAGGGTATGGCTACACCTTC. This translates into CASSLTGGGGYGYTF.

A single count supports this clone. The chain is built from TRBV3-1 (or the pseudogene TRBV3-2) and TRBJ2-7, with unresolved D. Per germline, CDR1 LGHDT and CDR2 YNNKEL (reference sequence). The CDR3 runs 12 residues. V dropped 2 bases and J dropped 3 bases, with 5 bases sitting between them. CDR3 bases: TGTGCCAGCAGCCAATCGGTCTACGAGCAGTACTTC. Protein: CASSQSVYEQYF.

The chain carries TRBV30 and TRBJ1-2; 7 bases align to TRBD1. V was pared by 2 bases and J by 0 bases, with 0 bases of the junction left unmatched. Germline CDR1 and CDR2: GTSNPN and SVGIG (reference sequence). The CDR3 covers 13 residues. The CDR3 sequence: CAWSQGANYGYTF. The CDR3 region has the DNA TGTGCCTGGAGTCAGGGGGCTAACTATGGCTACACCTTC.

This chain joins TRBV10-1 and TRBJ1-1; a possible D gene is TRBD1 (6 bases). From germline, CDR1 is WNHNN and CDR2 SYGVQD (reference sequence). This CDR3 is built from 14 residues. The V end lost 2 bases, the J end lost 8 bases, and 15 bases lay between the germline ends. As DNA, the CDR3 is TGCGCCAGCAGTGAGACTTCTAGGACAGCCGAAGCTTTCTTT. It translates to CASSETSRTAEAFF.

Here the CDR3 DNA reads TGTGCCAGCAGCTTGGGGGGGCAACTGTTCTACGAGCAGTACTTC. The encoded protein is CASSLGGQLFYEQYF. This rearrangement joins TRBV5-4 to TRBJ2-7; TRBD1 is a possible D gene (6 bases). Germline CDR1 and CDR2: SGHNT and YYREEE (reference sequence). The V end was cut by 0 bases, the J end by 3 bases, with 13 bases between. This CDR3 region has 15 residues.

V usage is TRBV12-3 or TRBV12-4 and J usage is TRBJ1-5, with D hard to call. The ends were cut back, 5 bases at V and 3 bases at J, with 8 bases in the middle. This CDR3 has 13 amino acids. The DNA of the CDR3 is TGTGCCAGCAGTCCTTCCGTCAATCAGCCCCAGCATTTT. Translation: CASSPSVNQPQHF.

The chain combines TRBV4-2 with TRBJ2-3, with D possibly TRBD2 on 6 matching bases. This CDR3 has 19 amino acids. Trimming stripped 0 bases from V and 9 bases from J, with 28 bases between. In germline, CDR1 is LGHNA, CDR2 YNFKEQ. This CDR3 is CASSQDWGGSSASLGTQYF. In DNA, the CDR3 is TGTGCCAGCAGCCAAGATTGGGGCGGGTCTAGCGCTTCGTTAGGGACGCAGTATTTT.

This clone was found once. The chain uses TRBV28 and TRBJ1-5; 8 positions agree with TRBD1. Looked up from germline, CDR1 is MDHEN and CDR2 is SYDVKM. With 3 bases clipped from V and 6 bases from J, the junction kept 13 bases outside the gene matches. This CDR3 has 17 residues. This CDR3 is CASSFPRPGGAGQPQHF. The CDR3 coding sequence is TGTGCCAGCAGTTTCCCTCGACCAGGGGGCGCCGGTCAGCCCCAGCATTTT.

The chain employs TRBV19 and TRBJ2-7; 8 nucleotides line up with TRBD1. This CDR3 has 15 residues. V trimming: 5 bases; J trimming: 0 bases; junction bases outside the gene matches: 6. Germline V gene data show CDR1 as LNHDA and CDR2 as SQIVND (reference sequence). DNA for the CDR3: TGTGCCAGTAGTGTCACCGGACAGGGCTCCTACGAGCAGTACTTC. Translated: CASSVTGQGSYEQYF.